The 31 T cell receptor beta chains given below trace back to one sample, sequenced in a study of radiation and T cells in renal cell carcinoma. Sequencing was performed with immunoSEQ multiplex PCR; in TCRdb, only in-frame clones are kept and a portion is missing. The table shows fewer than 85,000 clones, with about nine tenths occurring only once. Time point denoted: blood 4 weeks post-SBRT, at nephrectomy. Noted treatment: 15 Gy SBRT to primary tumor, nephrectomy 4 weeks later. The specimen was blood, collected from a patient whose treatment included radiotherapy and nephrectomy. The receptors were sampled from a woman in her 70s with renal cell carcinoma.

This clone occurred once. The chain links TRBV5-8 to TRBJ1-1, with 10 bases matching TRBD1. Trimming at V came to 5 bases and at J to 4 bases, leaving 11 bases not matched to a gene. This CDR3 is 16 amino acids long. CDR1 and CDR2 from the germline V gene are SGHTS and YDEGEE. CDR3 in DNA: TGTGCCAGCAGAACGACAGGGGGCAAGGGGGGCACTGAAGCTTTCTTT. Amino acid sequence: CASRTTGGKGGTEAFF.

The V call is TRBV9, the J call TRBJ1-6; 10 bases map to TRBD1. Germline V gives CDR1 SGDLS, CDR2 YYNGEE. The CDR3 loop spans 14 amino acids. The V and J ends lost 3 bases and 10 bases, in that order; junction bases with no gene match: 4. CDR3 protein: CASSAGTGDSPLHF. In DNA form, the CDR3 reads TGTGCCAGCAGCGCCGGGACAGGGGACTCACCCCTCCACTTT.

J is TRBJ1-2 and V is TRBV7-9; the match to TRBD1 covers 8 bases. This CDR3 has 13 residues. Germline lookup yields CDR1 SEHNR and CDR2 FQNEAQ (reference sequence). V dropped 5 bases and J dropped 4; count of bases not matched to a gene: 3. CDR3 nucleotides: TGTGCCAGCAGCGGACAGGGTGCCTATGGCTACACCTTC. Its protein product is CASSGQGAYGYTF.

The chain recombines TRBV11-2 with TRBJ1-2; 10 bases match TRBD1. Looked up from germline, CDR1 is SGHAT and CDR2 is FQNNGV. Trimming cost V 3 bases and J 4 bases; bases outside gene matches: 2. This CDR3 is built from 14 residues. The DNA for the CDR3 is TGTGCCAGCAGCTTCGGGACAGGGGTCTATGGCTACACCTTC. Encoded protein: CASSFGTGVYGYTF.

The chain employs TRBV7-6 and TRBJ2-7; D remains unclear. V was pared by 5 bases and J by 5 bases, with 7 bases between. Per the germline V gene, CDR1 is SGHVS and CDR2 is FNYEAQ. The CDR3 consists of 11 residues. CDR3 sequence reads: CASSSVNEQYF. CDR3 DNA sequence: TGTGCCAGCAGCAGTGTGAACGAGCAGTACTTC.

The chain links TRBV6-1 to TRBJ2-7; D may correspond to TRBD1 or TRBD2 (6 bases each). V was shortened by 2 bases and J by 2 bases, with 10 bases between the two germline ends. This CDR3 is built from 14 residues. Germline values: CDR1 MNHNS, CDR2 SASEGT. The CDR3 DNA is TGTGCCAGCAGTGAATCGGGGGCCCCCTACGAGCAGTACTTC. It specifies CASSESGAPYEQYF.

This clone was observed a handful of times. The J gene is TRBJ1-4, the V gene TRBV19; tentative D call: TRBD1 (6 bases). The CDR3 has 13 amino acids. V dropped 5 bases and J dropped 8 bases, with 12 bases sitting between them. Germline CDR1 and CDR2: LNHDA and SQIVND (reference sequence). CDR3 bases: TGTGCCAGTAGTCCGGGGGCTGAGGAAAAACTGTTTTTT. Residues: CASSPGAEEKLFF. Complete variable domain (other parts from reference TRBV19 and TRBJ1-4): DGGITQSPKYLFRKEGQNVTLSCEQNLNHDAMYWYRQDPGQGLRLIYYSQIVNDFQKGDIAEGYSVSREKKESFPLTVTSAQKNPTAFYLCASSPGAEEKLFFGSGTQLSVL.

This rearrangement joins TRBV21-1 to TRBJ1-5. TRBV21-1 is labeled a pseudogene. The CDR3 has 14 residues. The DNA for the CDR3 is TGTGCCAGCTCGCCGAAAGGGACCGCTATGCCCCAGCATTTT. Translation: CASSPKGTAMPQHF.

The CDR3 reads CAWGERTVKTFF. CDR3 bases: TGTGCCTGGGGGGAACGGACAGTCAAAACTTTCTTT. The chain is built from TRBV30 and TRBJ1-1; TRBD1 is a possible D gene (6 bases). CDR3 length equals 12 residues. V lost 5 bases and J 12 bases, leaving 19 bases between the germline ends. Germline V CDR1 and CDR2: GTSNPN, SVGIG (reference sequence).

CDR3 sequence: CASSGGGEETQYF. CDR3 DNA: TGTGCCAGTAGCGGGGGCGGAGAAGAGACCCAGTACTTC. V usage is TRBV19 and J usage is TRBJ2-5; D possibly matches TRBD1 or TRBD2 (6 bases each). CDR1 is LNHDA, CDR2 SQIVND, per germline (reference sequence). The CDR3 is made up of 13 amino acids. Deletions cut 6 bases from V and 3 bases from J, with 11 bases between.

The rearrangement uses TRBV28 and TRBJ1-6; 10 nucleotides line up with TRBD1. There are 17 residues in the CDR3. Trimming removed 5 bases from V and 17 bases from J; junction bases left unmatched: 21. Germline CDR1 reads MDHEN; CDR2 reads SYDVKM. CDR3 protein: CASSPNLPDRGGSSIHF. CDR3 nucleotides: TGTGCCAGCAGTCCGAACCTACCGGACAGGGGGGGCTCTTCGATCCACTTT.

V is TRBV4-3 and J is TRBJ1-5, with TRBD1 as a possible D gene (5 bases). This CDR3 has 15 amino acids. CDR1 and CDR2 from the germline V gene are LGHNA and YSLEER. The V gene lost 0 bases and the J gene lost 4 bases, with 10 bases spanning the gap. The CDR3 loop reads CASSQDTGLNQPQHF. The CDR3 DNA is TGCGCCAGCAGCCAAGATACGGGGCTTAATCAGCCCCAGCATTTT.

This chain links TRBV7-2 with TRBJ2-5; D assignment may be TRBD1 or TRBD2 (6 bases each). Germline loops: CDR1 SGHTA, CDR2 FQGNSA. Trimming removed 8 bases at V and 3 bases at J, with 19 bases between. The CDR3 sequence is 15 residues long. DNA of the CDR3: TGTGCCAGCCGAGCGGTCCGGGGGCGAAAAGAGACCCAGTACTTC. Its translation is CASRAVRGRKETQYF.

The rearrangement joins TRBV2 to TRBJ2-1; D is perhaps TRBD1 (7 bases). CDR3 size: 14 residues. V was trimmed by 3 bases and J by 9 bases, leaving 15 bases between them. The germline gives CDR1 SNHLY, CDR2 FYNNEI. The CDR3 region has the DNA TGTGCCAGCAGTGAGACAGGGCCAGCGGGTGAGCAGTTCTTC. It encodes CASSETGPAGEQFF. The full variable domain, with the rest looked up from reference TRBV2 and TRBJ2-1, is EPEVTQTPSHQVTQMGQEVILRCVPISNHLYFYWYRQILGQKVEFLVSFYNNEISEKSEIFDDQFSVERPDGSNFTLKIRSTKLEDSAMYFCASSETGPAGEQFFGPGTRLTVL.

The chain uses TRBV14 and TRBJ2-7; D is unresolved. This CDR3 is built from 12 residues. Germline CDR1 and CDR2: SGHDN and FVKESK. V was trimmed by 1 base and J by 2 bases, leaving 3 bases between them. The CDR3 spells CASSQVAYEQYF. In nucleotides, the CDR3 is TGTGCCAGCAGCCAAGTTGCCTACGAGCAGTACTTC. Together with reference TRBV14 and TRBJ2-7, the CDR3 gives the full variable domain: EAGVTQFPSHSVIEKGQTVTLRCDPISGHDNLYWYRRVMGKEIKFLLHFVKESKQDESGMPNNRFLAERTGGTYSTLKVQPAELEDSGVYFCASSQVAYEQYFGPGTRLTVT.

The rearrangement joins TRBV5-1 to TRBJ1-2; 7 nucleotides align to TRBD1. Germline V gene lookup returns CDR1 SGHRS and CDR2 YFSETQ. The CDR3 consists of 15 residues. V lost 4 bases and J lost 5; bases outside the gene matches: 11. The chain's CDR3 is CASSTRPGQTYGYTF. DNA of the CDR3: TGCGCCAGCAGCACCAGACCGGGACAGACTTATGGCTACACCTTC.

The chain couples TRBV9 to TRBJ2-6; 13 bases map to TRBD2. The CDR3 loop spans 20 amino acids. V shed 0 bases and J 0 bases; nucleotides not matched to a gene: 6. From germline, CDR1 is SGDLS and CDR2 YYNGEE. CDR3 region: CASSVVGGLAGNSGANVLTF. The DNA of the CDR3 is TGTGCCAGCAGCGTAGTAGGGGGACTAGCGGGGAACTCTGGGGCCAACGTCCTGACTTTC.

V gene TRBV19 combines with J gene TRBJ2-5; no firm D call. The ends were cut back, 7 bases at V and 10 bases at J, with 7 bases in the middle. The CDR3 is 9 residues long. Germline values: CDR1 LNHDA, CDR2 SQIVND (reference sequence). The DNA for the CDR3 is TGTGCCAGTAAGCCCCACCAGTACTTC. As protein: CASKPHQYF.

This sequence joins TRBV27 and TRBJ1-1; D might be TRBD1 (6 bases). CDR3 length: 15 residues. The V end lost 8 bases, the J end lost 4 bases, and 20 bases lay between the germline ends. Looked up from germline, CDR1 is MNHEY and CDR2 is SMNVEV (reference sequence). The CDR3 is CASGAGPGAGTEAFF. CDR3 nucleotides: TGTGCCAGCGGAGCCGGACCGGGGGCAGGCACTGAAGCTTTCTTT.

The genes are TRBV7-2 and TRBJ1-3; no reliable D call. Trimming stripped 4 bases from V and 0 bases from J, with 10 bases between. Germline CDR1 and CDR2: SGHTA and FQGNSA. The CDR3 runs 15 residues. The CDR3 region is CASSSPRPSGNTIYF. As DNA, the CDR3 is TGTGCCAGCAGCTCCCCGAGACCCTCTGGAAACACCATATATTTT. The variable domain in full, with the rest retrieved from reference TRBV7-2 and TRBJ1-3, is GAGVSQSPSNKVTEKGKDVELRCDPISGHTALYWYRQSLGQGLEFLIYFQGNSAPDKSGLPSDRFSAERTGGSVSTLTIQRTQQEDSAVYLCASSSPRPSGNTIYFGEGSWLTVV.

The CDR3 reads CAWSGGANYGYTF. In DNA form, the CDR3 reads TGTGCCTGGAGTGGTGGGGCTAACTATGGCTACACCTTC. The chain carries TRBV30 and TRBJ1-2; unclear D gene. The CDR3 runs 13 residues. V lost 1 base and J lost 0, with 6 bases in between. Germline V gene data show CDR1 as GTSNPN and CDR2 as SVGIG (reference sequence).

The J gene is TRBJ1-5, the V gene TRBV7-9, with D possibly being TRBD1 (6 bases). V shed 4 bases and J shed 4 bases, with 8 bases lying between them. The germline CDR1 and CDR2 sequences are SEHNR and FQNEAQ (reference sequence). The CDR3 has 13 residues. CDR3: CASSSQGNQPQHF. The CDR3 nucleotides are TGTGCCAGCAGCTCCCAGGGGAATCAGCCCCAGCATTTT.

The V gene is TRBV15, the J gene TRBJ2-7, with 9 bases that match TRBD1. The CDR3 is 14 residues long. Germline V gives CDR1 LNHNV, CDR2 YYDKDF (reference sequence). J was trimmed by 5 bases and V by 4 bases; bases with no gene match: 6. CDR3 in DNA: TGTGCCACCAGCATTCCGGGACAGGGCCACGAGCAGTACTTC. Its translation is CATSIPGQGHEQYF. Using reference TRBV15 and TRBJ2-7 for the parts outside the CDR3, the full variable domain is DAMVIQNPRYQVTQFGKPVTLSCSQTLNHNVMYWYQQKSSQAPKLLFHYYDKDFNNEADTPDNFQSRRPNTSFCFLDIRSPGLGDTAMYLCATSIPGQGHEQYFGPGTRLTVT.

This clone came up a few times. V is TRBV30 and J is TRBJ1-4; the match to TRBD1 covers 10 bases. J lost 5 bases, V lost 1 base, and 1 base had no gene match. The CDR3 has 14 amino acids. CDR1 is GTSNPN and CDR2 is SVGIG in the germline V gene (reference sequence). The chain's CDR3 is CAWSADRGNEKLFF. The CDR3 DNA reads TGTGCCTGGAGTGCGGACAGGGGGAATGAAAAACTGTTTTTT.

The gene calls are TRBV7-2 and TRBJ1-2; the D is unclear. The germline CDR1 and CDR2 sequences are SGHTA and FQGNSA. V dropped 0 bases and J dropped 5 bases, with 10 bases sitting between them. The CDR3 consists of 14 residues. The CDR3 DNA reads TGTGCCAGCAGCTTAGCGCAGGTCGTATATGGCTACACCTTC. It codes for CASSLAQVVYGYTF.

This clone has only a few counts. The rearrangement links TRBV30 to TRBJ1-1; the D is unclear. The CDR3 is 14 amino acids. Between the trimmed V and J ends, which lost 1 base and 1 base, there was a span of 10 bases. Per the germline V gene, CDR1 is GTSNPN and CDR2 is SVGIG (reference sequence). The CDR3 spells CAWSGVVPNTEAFF. DNA of the CDR3: TGTGCCTGGAGTGGCGTAGTCCCGAACACTGAAGCTTTCTTT.

The chain employs TRBV18 and TRBJ1-6, with 7 bases that match TRBD1. Per germline, CDR1 KGHSH and CDR2 LQKENI. Losses at the gene ends were 0 bases for V and 0 bases for J; bases not matched to a gene: 8. The CDR3 sequence is 19 residues long. DNA of the CDR3: TGTGCCAGCTCACCACCCGGGACAGACTTCTTCTCCTATAATTCACCCCTCCACTTT. Its protein product is CASSPPGTDFFSYNSPLHF.

As DNA, the CDR3 is TGTGCCAATCCGGACGGCTACGAGCAGTACTTC. This translates into CANPDGYEQYF. This chain connects TRBV5-3 to TRBJ2-7; no clear D. TRBV5-3 is noted as an ORF with a role that remains uncertain. Trimming pared 9 bases from V and 3 bases from J, leaving 10 bases between. The CDR3 extends over 11 amino acids.

The V and J genes are TRBV5-6 and TRBJ1-6, with 9 bases fitting TRBD1. V shed 0 bases, J shed 10 bases, and the junction held 11 bases outside the gene matches. CDR3 length: 17 amino acids. The germline V gene encodes CDR1 SGHDT and CDR2 YYEEEE. The CDR3 is CASSLATWDRVWSPLHF. CDR3 bases: TGTGCCAGCAGCTTGGCGACATGGGACAGGGTCTGGTCACCCCTCCACTTT. The full variable domain, completed using reference TRBV5-6 and TRBJ1-6, is DAGVTQSPTHLIKTRGQQVTLRCSPKSGHDTVSWYQQALGQGPQFIFQYYEEEERQRGNFPDRFSGHQFPNYSSELNVNALLLGDSALYLCASSLATWDRVWSPLHFGNGTRLTVT.

This clone occurred once. V gene TRBV7-9 combines with J gene TRBJ2-3, with TRBD2 matching 7 bases. CDR3 size: 14 residues. With 4 bases clipped from V and 1 base from J, the junction kept 2 bases outside the gene matches. Per germline, CDR1 SEHNR and CDR2 FQNEAQ (reference sequence). CDR3 sequence: CASSYTSGTDTQYF. The CDR3 DNA reads as TGTGCCAGCAGCTATACTAGCGGCACAGATACGCAGTATTTT.

V is TRBV20-1 and J is TRBJ1-2, with a possible D match to TRBD1 (5 bases). This CDR3 has 11 amino acids. Germline CDR1 and CDR2: DFQATT and SNEGSKA (reference sequence). V gave up 2 bases and J gave up 7 bases, with 8 bases separating them. The CDR3 nucleotides are TGCAGTGCTAGAAGAGGGACTGGCTACACCTTC. It translates to CSARRGTGYTF.